One sample yielded the 21 T cell receptor beta chains listed below, sequenced in a study of identical twins (dated by TCRdb to the mid-2010s). Libraries were made using 5' RACE. TCRdb records Illumina HiSeq 2000 as the sequencer. The public reads were run again by TCRdb, first through fastp at Q25 and then through MiXCR, and only productive beta chains were kept. CDR3 protein duplicates are merged, each entry listing the most common genes and DNA. This sample gives over 200,000 distinct CDR3 sequences in total; about 11% of them show up just once. The ten largest clonotypes hold more than 8% of the sample. What was sequenced was memory T cells sorted from blood. This sample's cell subset or site label indicates: CD45RO+ enriched T cells. These receptors originate from a man aged 45 to 65 in good health.

In its sample, this clonotype was seen a few times. The V and J genes are TRBV28 and TRBJ2-7; 9 bases agree with TRBD1. The length of the CDR3 is 15 residues. The germline V gene encodes CDR1 MDHEN and CDR2 SYDVKM. V was pared by 3 bases and J by 5 bases, with 8 bases of the junction left unmatched. CDR3 loop: CASSFQGQGANEQYF. The CDR3 DNA is TGTGCCAGCAGTTTCCAGGGACAGGGTGCTAACGAGCAGTACTTC. The whole variable domain, filled in from reference TRBV28 and TRBJ2-7, reads DVKVTQSSRYLVKRTGEKVFLECVQDMDHENMFWYRQDPGLGLRLIYFSYDVKMKEKGDIPEGYSVSREKKERFSLILESASTNQTSMYLCASSFQGQGANEQYFGPGTRLTVT.

J is TRBJ2-3 and V is TRBV19; the D is unclear. The CDR3 is made up of 14 amino acids. CDR1 LNHDA and CDR2 SQIVND come from the germline V gene (reference sequence). V was pared by 5 bases and J by 2 bases, with 11 bases between. CDR3 nucleotides: TGTGCCAGTAGTCTCACGGTCCTCACAGATACGCAGTATTTT. The encoded protein is CASSLTVLTDTQYF.

In this sample, this clonotype turned up a few times. V usage is TRBV20-1 and J usage is TRBJ1-1, with TRBD1 matching 10 bases. Germline loops: CDR1 DFQATT, CDR2 SNEGSKA (reference sequence). The V gene end was trimmed by 6 bases and the J gene end by 4 bases; junction bases not matched to a gene: 11. The CDR3 has 15 amino acids. The CDR3 is CSAEDRGVSATEAFF. As DNA, the CDR3 is TGCAGTGCCGAGGACAGGGGGGTGTCGGCCACTGAAGCTTTCTTT.

This clonotype was recorded at least ten times. The chain recombines TRBV5-1 with TRBJ2-5, with D perhaps matching TRBD2 (6 bases). The CDR3 totals 14 residues. The V and J ends lost 0 bases and 3 bases respectively, with 9 bases between them. Germline lookup yields CDR1 SGHRS and CDR2 YFSETQ. The CDR3 bases are TGCGCCAGCAGCTTGGTCCGGGGGAAAGAGACCCAGTACTTC. It encodes CASSLVRGKETQYF.

This clonotype has ten or more counts. V usage is TRBV20-1 and J usage is TRBJ2-5, with 13 bases fitting TRBD2. This CDR3 has 17 amino acids. The V and J ends lost 2 bases and 2 bases, in that order; junction bases with no gene match: 8. Germline V gene lookup returns CDR1 DFQATT and CDR2 SNEGSKA (reference sequence). This CDR3 is CSARPYPLAGGQETQYF. The CDR3 DNA follows: TGCAGTGCTAGACCATACCCACTAGCGGGGGGGCAAGAGACCCAGTACTTC.

The chain is built from TRBV28 and TRBJ2-7; possibly TRBD1 for D (6 bases). The CDR3 is made up of 15 amino acids. Germline-derived CDR1 and CDR2 are MDHEN and SYDVKM. Trimming cost V 8 bases and J 2 bases, with 19 bases left between them. CDR3 loop: CASSGIGQSTYEQYF. CDR3 coding DNA: TGTGCCAGCTCGGGGATCGGACAGTCAACCTACGAGCAGTACTTC.

This clonotype has more than one count but fewer than ten. This chain joins TRBV19 and TRBJ2-1, with 7 bases identical to TRBD2. Per the germline V gene, CDR1 is LNHDA and CDR2 is SQIVND (reference sequence). The V gene end was trimmed by 3 bases and the J gene end by 0 bases; junction bases not matched to a gene: 8. This CDR3 spans 17 amino acids. The CDR3 nucleotides are TGTGCCAGTAGTATCGGGCTAGCGGAGAGCTCCTACAATGAGCAGTTCTTC. It is translated as CASSIGLAESSYNEQFF.

The sample holds many counts of this clonotype. The V and J genes are TRBV5-5 and TRBJ2-2; TRBD2 agrees at 8 bases. This CDR3 has 15 amino acids. V shed 4 bases and J 5 bases; nucleotides not matched to a gene: 7. Germline CDR1 SGHKS, CDR2 YYEKEE (reference sequence). In DNA, the CDR3 is TGTGCCAGCAGCCCGGGGGGGCCGGGGACCGGGGAGCTGTTTTTT. Protein sequence: CASSPGGPGTGELFF. The full variable domain, its missing parts supplied by reference TRBV5-5 and TRBJ2-2, is DAGVTQSPTHLIKTRGQQVTLRCSPISGHKSVSWYQQVLGQGPQFIFQYYEKEERGRGNFPDRFSARQFPNYSSELNVNALLLGDSALYLCASSPGGPGTGELFFGEGSRLTVL.

Ten or more counts support this clonotype. V gene TRBV11-2 combines with J gene TRBJ2-6, with D possibly matching TRBD2 (6 bases). Trimming took off 5 bases at V and 0 bases at J, with 17 bases between the two ends. This CDR3 has 18 residues. CDR1 is SGHAT and CDR2 is FQNNGV in the germline V gene. The CDR3 DNA is TGTGCCAGCAGCAATTCCGGGACGGGAGCCTCTGGGGCCAACGTCCTGACTTTC. It is translated as CASSNSGTGASGANVLTF. Combining the CDR3 with reference TRBV11-2 and TRBJ2-6 gives the whole variable domain EAGVAQSPRYKIIEKRQSVAFWCNPISGHATLYWYQQILGQGPKLLIQFQNNGVVDDSQLPKDRFSAERLKGVDSTLKIQPAKLEDSAVYLCASSNSGTGASGANVLTFGAGSRLTVL.

This clonotype was counted at least ten times. The gene calls are TRBV20-1 and TRBJ1-1, with 9 bases fitting TRBD1. J was trimmed by 1 base and V by 4 bases; bases with no gene match: 7. CDR1 DFQATT and CDR2 SNEGSKA come from the germline V gene (reference sequence). The CDR3 sequence is 15 residues long. The CDR3 DNA follows: TGCAGTGCTACCGGGACAGGGTTTAGGAACACTGAAGCTTTCTTT. Its protein product is CSATGTGFRNTEAFF.

In this sample, this clonotype turned up once. A read error may explain this, as a much larger clone is one base away. CDR3 DNA: TGCAGTGCTCCTCCCGGGTGGGGTAGAGTAGATGAGCAGTTCTTC. Protein sequence: CSAPPGWGRVDEQFF. V usage is TRBV20-1 and J usage is TRBJ2-1; D call uncertain. The germline gives CDR1 DFQATT, CDR2 SNEGSKA (reference sequence). V was trimmed by 5 bases and J by 8 bases, leaving 22 bases between them. This CDR3 spans 15 amino acids.

This clonotype has ten or more counts. This chain connects TRBV11-2 to TRBJ2-1, with D tentatively TRBD2 (5 bases). Trimming stripped 6 bases from V and 0 bases from J, with 15 bases between. CDR1 is SGHAT, CDR2 FQNNGV, per germline. CDR3 length equals 16 residues. CDR3 sequence reads: CASRDGLVGSYNEQFF. CDR3 nucleotide sequence: TGTGCCAGCAGGGATGGACTGGTAGGCTCCTACAATGAGCAGTTCTTC.

The rearrangement links TRBV12-2 to TRBJ2-3; the table calls TRBD1, which could not be checked here. TRBV12-2 is designated a pseudogene. The length of the CDR3 is 17 residues. Here the CDR3 DNA reads TGTGCAAGTCGCTGGTTACCGGGACGGAGAATCACAGATACGCAGTATTTT. Residues: CASRWLPGRRITDTQYF.

This clonotype was detected a few times. This sequence joins TRBV7-2 and TRBJ2-7, with 10 bases aligning to TRBD2. Germline V gene lookup returns CDR1 SGHTA and CDR2 FQGNSA. The CDR3 runs 16 residues. The V segment lost 2 bases and the J segment 5 bases; nucleotides outside the gene matches: 9. This CDR3 is CASSLRPASGGNEQYF. The DNA of the CDR3 is TGTGCCAGCAGCTTAAGGCCGGCTAGCGGGGGTAACGAGCAGTACTTC. The full variable domain, its missing parts supplied by reference TRBV7-2 and TRBJ2-7, is GAGVSQSPSNKVTEKGKDVELRCDPISGHTALYWYRQSLGQGLEFLIYFQGNSAPDKSGLPSDRFSAERTGGSVSTLTIQRTQQEDSAVYLCASSLRPASGGNEQYFGPGTRLTVT.

This clonotype was found many times. This rearrangement joins TRBV5-1 to TRBJ2-1, with 11 bases that match TRBD2. Germline lookup yields CDR1 SGHRS and CDR2 YFSETQ. The CDR3 is made up of 17 amino acids. With 2 bases clipped from V and 1 base from J, the junction kept 5 bases outside the gene matches. This chain's CDR3 is CASSLPIAGGSYNEQFF. The CDR3 DNA is TGCGCCAGCAGCTTACCCATAGCGGGAGGGTCCTACAATGAGCAGTTCTTC.

This clonotype occurred many times. V is TRBV6-2 or TRBV6-3 and J is TRBJ1-1; the D gene is possibly TRBD1 (6 bases). Germline CDR1 is MNHEY and CDR2 is SVGEGT. The CDR3 length is 15 residues. Trimming pared 2 bases from V and 1 base from J, leaving 11 bases between. The CDR3: CASSYTAGANTEAFF. CDR3 nucleotides: TGTGCCAGCAGTTACACGGCAGGGGCGAACACTGAAGCTTTCTTT.

This clonotype has ten or more counts. The chain combines TRBV7-2 with TRBJ2-1; 12 bases line up with TRBD2. V was clipped by 5 bases and J by 7 bases; unmatched bases: 12. This CDR3 region has 17 residues. CDR1 SGHTA and CDR2 FQGNSA come from the germline V gene. The CDR3: CASSQTSGLAGLNEQFF. The CDR3 DNA reads TGTGCCAGCAGCCAAACGTCTGGACTAGCGGGATTGAATGAGCAGTTCTTC.

In its sample, this clonotype was seen a few times. The chain employs TRBV10-3 and TRBJ2-7; 9 bases are a match to TRBD1. V lost 2 bases to trimming and J lost 0 bases; unmatched junction nucleotides: 2. The CDR3 is made up of 15 amino acids. Germline V CDR1 and CDR2: ENHRY, SYGVKD. The CDR3 bases are TGTGCCATCAGTGAGACGGGACAGGGCTCCTACGAGCAGTACTTC. It specifies CAISETGQGSYEQYF.

This clonotype was found a few times. V is TRBV15 and J is TRBJ2-1; TRBD2 agrees at 11 bases. CDR1 LNHNV and CDR2 YYDKDF come from the germline V gene (reference sequence). V was pared by 1 base and J by 5 bases, with 4 bases of the junction left unmatched. The CDR3 is 16 amino acids. The CDR3 bases are TGTGCCACCAGCAGAGGTTTGACTAGCGGGAACAATGAGCAGTTCTTC. Its protein is CATSRGLTSGNNEQFF. Combining the CDR3 with reference TRBV15 and TRBJ2-1 gives the whole variable domain DAMVIQNPRYQVTQFGKPVTLSCSQTLNHNVMYWYQQKSSQAPKLLFHYYDKDFNNEADTPDNFQSRRPNTSFCFLDIRSPGLGDTAMYLCATSRGLTSGNNEQFFGPGTRLTVL.

At least ten counts were recorded for this clonotype. The CDR3 DNA follows: TGCAGTGCTAGAGATCTCCATCGACTAGCGGGAGTCACAGATACGCAGTATTTT. Its protein product is CSARDLHRLAGVTDTQYF. The chain carries TRBV20-1 and TRBJ2-3, with 12 nucleotides matching TRBD2. Unmatched junction bases numbered 9, after V lost 0 bases and J lost 2 bases. The CDR3 sequence is 18 residues long. Germline lookup yields CDR1 DFQATT and CDR2 SNEGSKA (reference sequence).

Note on this clonotype: This may be a read error: a much more frequent sequence differs by one nucleotide. The genes are TRBV11-2 and TRBJ2-7; TRBD2 matches 7 bases. The CDR3 sequence is 12 residues long. Per germline, CDR1 SGHAT and CDR2 FQNNGV. CDR3: CANSLGGRVQYF. The CDR3 coding sequence is TGTGCCAACAGCTTAGGAGGGAGGGTTCAGTACTTC.